This entry lists 5 T cell receptor beta chains sequenced from one sample in a study of response to subunit inactivated influenza vaccine. In TCRdb, the RT-PCR reads were re-called with MiXCR into one record per CDR3 protein. The data show roughly 520,000 distinct CDR3 sequences, with roughly 27% seen just once and around 2% held by the top ten. The material was CD4+ T cells sorted from PBMCs, obtained roughly 5 days after vaccination. These receptors originate from a man between 50 and 59 years old who received an inactivated influenza vaccine.

This clonotype was observed once. The chain links TRBV6-2 or TRBV6-3 to TRBJ2-7, with a tentative D call TRBD1 (5 bases). CDR3 length: 14 residues. Trimming shortened V by 5 bases and J by 2 bases, and 13 bases separated the two germline ends. Germline V gene lookup returns CDR1 MNHEY and CDR2 SVGEGT. The CDR3 DNA is TGTGCCAGCAGTGGACAACCCCTAACCTACGAGCAGTACTTC. Encoded protein: CASSGQPLTYEQYF.

The chain is built from TRBV15 and TRBJ2-2, with D tentatively TRBD1 (6 bases). Trimming shortened V by 6 bases and J by 8 bases, and 16 bases separated the two germline ends. Germline CDR1 and CDR2: LNHNV and YYDKDF (reference sequence). This CDR3 is 14 amino acids long. CDR3 bases: TGTGCCACCAGAACGACAGGCTTCCTTGGGGAGCTGTTTTTT. Protein: CATRTTGFLGELFF.

This clonotype was counted a few times. The chain recombines TRBV12-3 or TRBV12-4 with TRBJ2-7; 9 bases map to TRBD1. With V trimmed by 5 bases and J by 4 bases, 12 bases remained unmatched. The CDR3 has 16 residues. In nucleotides, the CDR3 is TGTGCCAGCAGTCCGAGAGGACAGGGGCGGCAGTACGAGCAGTACTTC. Residues: CASSPRGQGRQYEQYF.

This clonotype was observed at least ten times. The CDR3 DNA is TGCGCCAGCAGCCGGACCCAAGAGACCCAGTACTTC. Protein sequence: CASSRTQETQYF. The rearrangement joins TRBV5-1 to TRBJ2-5; no definite D call. V was clipped by 4 bases and J by 1 base, with 5 bases between them. This CDR3 is built from 12 residues. The germline V gene encodes CDR1 SGHRS and CDR2 YFSETQ.

This clonotype occurred a few times. The chain links TRBV5-1 to TRBJ2-2; D remains unclear. This CDR3 comprises 15 residues. V lost 3 bases, J lost 4 bases, and 13 bases lay in between. Germline CDR1 is SGHRS and CDR2 is YFSETQ. Here the CDR3 reads CASSSAVLGTGELFF. CDR3 DNA: TGCGCCAGCAGCTCCGCTGTACTTGGCACCGGGGAGCTGTTTTTT.